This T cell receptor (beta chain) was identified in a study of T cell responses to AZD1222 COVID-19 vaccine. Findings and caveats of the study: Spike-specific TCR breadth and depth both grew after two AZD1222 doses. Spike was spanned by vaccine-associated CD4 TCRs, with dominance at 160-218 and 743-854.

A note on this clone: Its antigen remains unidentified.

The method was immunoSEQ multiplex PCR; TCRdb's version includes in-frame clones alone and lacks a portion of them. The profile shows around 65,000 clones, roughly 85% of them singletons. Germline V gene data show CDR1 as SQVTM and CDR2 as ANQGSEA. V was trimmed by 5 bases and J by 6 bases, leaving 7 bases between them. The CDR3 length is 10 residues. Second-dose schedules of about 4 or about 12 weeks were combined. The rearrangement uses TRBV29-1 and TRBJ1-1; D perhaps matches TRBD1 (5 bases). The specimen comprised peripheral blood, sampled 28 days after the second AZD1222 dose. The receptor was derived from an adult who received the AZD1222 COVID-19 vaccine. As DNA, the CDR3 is TGCAGCGTTCCAGGGCCTGAAGCTTTCTTT. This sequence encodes CSVPGPEAFF.